This T cell receptor (beta chain) was identified in a study of long-term antiretroviral therapy in people with HIV. General study results and limits: Within the repertoire, clones expanded before ART were dominant at all time points. HIV repertoires showed narrower CDR3 length ranges than controls.

With survey level as its setting, the immunoSEQ assay was v3.0. TCRdb's table, derived via immunoSEQ multiplex PCR, lists solely in-frame clones and lacks some. The sample carries 9,500 to 15,000 clones, around 79% recorded once. The ends were cut back, 6 bases at V and 1 base at J, with 12 bases in the middle. Germline V gives CDR1 WSHSY, CDR2 SAAADI. CDR3 length equals 14 residues. For this clone: Its antigen is unidentified.

Every single participant having HIV got treatment inside the United States. Every specimen held between about 0.85-10 million cryopreserved PBMC. These were thawed and washed before DNA extraction. The sample here was unsorted PBMCs, taken 3.1 years before starting antiretroviral therapy. The sequence came from a man aged 40-55 years with HIV. This chain connects TRBV10-2 to TRBJ2-5; D ambiguous. The DNA of the CDR3 is TGCGCCAGCAGGGCTAGGTTATTCCAAGAGACCCAGTACTTC. Translated, it gives CASRARLFQETQYF.